This entry lists 23 T cell receptor beta chains sequenced from one sample in a study of regulatory T cells in long-lasting Graves disease. iRepertoire HTBI primers and Arm-PCR of CDR3 regions built TCR beta libraries. One entry per CDR3 protein, called by TCRdb with MiXCR from the multiplex PCR reads. The top ten clones hold about a fifth of a sample with 300,000 to 400,000 distinct CDR3 sequences, roughly 15% of them seen once. Time point denoted: newly diagnosed GD, antithyroid drugs for less than 3 months. After RNA was extracted from PBMCs, the TCR library was made from it. The input for sequencing was peripheral blood mononuclear cells (PBMCs), taken at new diagnosis, from a patient treated with antithyroid drugs. These receptors were taken from a female donor with Graves disease.

This clonotype was counted at least ten times. At one end, the junction sequence differs from germline, possibly due to a read error. The CDR3 nucleotides are TGTGCCATCAGCTATACTACAGGAAACACCGGGGAGCTGTTTTTT. This gives the protein CAISYTTGNTGELFF. This rearrangement joins TRBV13 to TRBJ2-2; D may be TRBD1 (5 bases). There are 15 residues in the CDR3. Germline V gene lookup returns CDR1 PRHDT and CDR2 FYEKMQ (reference sequence).

This clonotype was recorded many times. The V and J genes are TRBV7-9 and TRBJ2-5; the D is unclear. CDR1 is SEHNR, CDR2 FQNEAQ, per germline (reference sequence). There are 17 residues in the CDR3. The V gene lost 7 bases and the J gene lost 3 bases, with 24 bases spanning the gap. The CDR3 reads CASTDRSYHLKEETQYF. In DNA, the CDR3 is TGTGCCAGCACCGATAGGTCCTACCACCTTAAGGAAGAGACCCAGTACTTC.

This clonotype has only a few counts. J is TRBJ2-5 and V is TRBV27; D remains unclear. CDR1 and CDR2 (germline): MNHEY, SMNVEV (reference sequence). The V gene lost 6 bases and the J gene lost 1 base, with 12 bases spanning the gap. The CDR3 runs 14 residues. CDR3 DNA: TGTGCCAGCAGCTACGGACCGTTCCAAGAGACCCAGTACTTC. Its protein is CASSYGPFQETQYF.

At least ten counts were recorded for this clonotype. The V call is TRBV6-5, the J call TRBJ2-3; TRBD2 aligns across 8 bases. Per germline, CDR1 MNHEY and CDR2 SVGAGI. The V gene end was trimmed by 0 bases and the J gene end by 6 bases; junction bases not matched to a gene: 8. The CDR3 totals 16 residues. The CDR3 DNA sequence: TGTGCCAGCAGTTACTCGGTACAGCGGGGGATCGATACGCAGTATTTT. Its protein is CASSYSVQRGIDTQYF.

This chain links TRBV19 with TRBJ2-2; D is possibly TRBD2 (5 bases). Trimming pared 4 bases from V and 3 bases from J, leaving 15 bases between. Germline CDR1 and CDR2: LNHDA and SQIVND (reference sequence). The CDR3 contains 16 residues. CDR3 sequence (DNA): TGTGCCAGTAGTACCCGAGGCGGGTTGGACACCGGGGAGCTGTTTTTT. It translates to CASSTRGGLDTGELFF.

This clonotype is categorized as medium-sized. The chain carries TRBV3-1 and TRBJ2-1; TRBD2 agrees at 7 bases. Trimming at V came to 4 bases and at J to 10 bases, leaving 7 bases not matched to a gene. The CDR3 is 13 amino acids. Per germline, CDR1 LGHDT and CDR2 YNNKEL (reference sequence). Here the CDR3 reads CASSPRDYGEQFF. In nucleotides, the CDR3 is TGTGCCAGCAGCCCTAGGGACTATGGAGAGCAGTTCTTC.

The V call is TRBV7-9, the J call TRBJ2-5; TRBD1 is a possible D gene (5 bases). The CDR3 sequence is 17 residues long. V was clipped by 0 bases and J by 5 bases, with 19 bases between them. CDR1 is SEHNR, CDR2 FQNEAQ, per germline (reference sequence). The CDR3 loop is CASSLASGALGRETQYF. The CDR3 DNA reads TGTGCCAGCAGCTTAGCGAGTGGGGCTCTAGGGCGCGAGACCCAGTACTTC.

This clonotype showed up many times. In DNA form, the CDR3 reads TGTGCCAGCAGCCAAGCCGGAGATACGCAGTATTTT. Residues: CASSQAGDTQYF. V and J are TRBV3-1 and TRBJ2-3, with D unresolved. The CDR3 spans 12 residues. Deletions cut 1 base from V and 5 bases from J, with 4 bases between. Germline CDR1 and CDR2: LGHDT and YNNKEL (reference sequence).

This clonotype occurred a few times. The chain combines TRBV11-2 with TRBJ2-1; no clear D gene. CDR1 SGHAT and CDR2 FQNNGV come from the germline V gene. The V and J ends lost 6 bases and 6 bases respectively, with 12 bases between them. This CDR3 is built from 13 residues. The CDR3 reads CASRPTPSNEQFF. CDR3 coding DNA: TGTGCCAGCAGACCGACCCCCTCCAATGAGCAGTTCTTC.

This chain links TRBV27 with TRBJ2-2, with D unresolved. V lost 7 bases to trimming and J lost 4 bases, with 10 bases between them. Germline CDR1 and CDR2: MNHEY and SMNVEV (reference sequence). The CDR3 sequence is 13 residues long. The CDR3 protein is CASIHLGTGELFF. For the CDR3, the DNA is TGTGCCAGCATTCACCTGGGCACCGGGGAGCTGTTTTTT.

This clonotype was counted ten times or more. This chain joins TRBV10-3 and TRBJ1-4, with 7 nucleotides matching TRBD1. CDR3 size: 17 residues. The V and J ends lost 4 bases and 13 bases, in that order; junction bases with no gene match: 21. Germline V lookup: CDR1 ENHRY, CDR2 SYGVKD. The CDR3 region is CAISAGQPSLQPLGLFF. CDR3 DNA: TGTGCCATCAGTGCGGGACAGCCTTCTTTACAACCTTTAGGACTGTTTTTT.

A few counts support this clonotype. The junction departs from germline at one end; a sequencing error may be responsible. V is TRBV4-2 and J is TRBJ2-1, with D maybe TRBD2 (5 bases). In germline, CDR1 is LGHNA, CDR2 YNFKEQ. This CDR3 comprises 16 residues. CDR3 nucleotide sequence: TGTGCCAGCAGCCAAGATCTTTCTAGCTCCAACAATGAGCAGTTCTTC. This translates into CASSQDLSSSNNEQFF.

In its sample, this clonotype was seen many times. The chain is built from TRBV4-3 and TRBJ1-2, with 11 positions matching TRBD1. The CDR3 covers 16 residues. V was clipped by 1 base and J by 8 bases; unmatched bases: 9. Germline V lookup: CDR1 LGHNA, CDR2 YSLEER. The CDR3, as DNA: TGCGCCAGCAGCCAAGTCCTGGGACAGGGGGGCGCGGGCTACACCTTC. Protein product: CASSQVLGQGGAGYTF.

Notes on this clonotype: This may stem from a read error, because a much larger clone lies one nucleotide away. The chain is built from TRBV30 and TRBJ2-3, with a possible D match to TRBD2 (5 bases). Trimming left V 1 base short and J 6 bases short, with 14 bases between. The CDR3 has 14 residues. The germline gives CDR1 GTSNPN, CDR2 SVGIG (reference sequence). The chain's CDR3 is CAWSAGGIRDTQYF. The CDR3 DNA reads as TGTGCCTGGAGTGCTGGAGGTATTAGGGATACGCAGTATTTT.

This clonotype was observed many times. The chain couples TRBV28 to TRBJ2-1; D remains ambiguous. Germline V CDR1 and CDR2: MDHEN, SYDVKM. Trimming removed 3 bases at V and 10 bases at J, with 16 bases between. The CDR3 has 14 amino acids. The CDR3 DNA sequence: TGTGCCAGCAGTTTTTCCCAGCTCGGCCAGGAGCAGTTCTTC. Translated, it gives CASSFSQLGQEQFF.

At least ten counts were recorded for this clonotype. The rearrangement links TRBV7-6 to TRBJ2-1; a possible D gene is TRBD1 (5 bases). CDR1 and CDR2 (germline): SGHVS, FNYEAQ. V was cut by 5 bases and J by 5 bases, with 19 bases left in between. CDR3 length equals 16 residues. The CDR3 sequence: CASSLAYRTVDNEQFF. Written as DNA, the CDR3 is TGTGCCAGCAGCCTCGCTTACAGGACGGTAGACAATGAGCAGTTCTTC.

This clonotype was seen at least ten times. The chain is built from TRBV7-9 and TRBJ2-1, with 7 bases matching TRBD2. This CDR3 is built from 15 residues. Germline values: CDR1 SEHNR, CDR2 FQNEAQ (reference sequence). The V segment lost 3 bases and the J segment 4 bases; nucleotides outside the gene matches: 6. CDR3 protein: CASSFPGGGYNEQFF. In nucleotides, the CDR3 is TGTGCCAGCAGCTTCCCTGGCGGGGGATACAATGAGCAGTTCTTC.

This clonotype came up many times. The chain joins TRBV7-9 to TRBJ2-3, with 9 positions matching TRBD1. V was clipped by 1 base and J by 3 bases; unmatched bases: 11. The germline V gene encodes CDR1 SEHNR and CDR2 FQNEAQ (reference sequence). This CDR3 comprises 18 residues. The CDR3 DNA follows: TGTGCCAGCAGCTTAGTTCCATTGACAGGGGGTGCAACAGATACGCAGTATTTT. Amino acid sequence: CASSLVPLTGGATDTQYF.

This clonotype was picked up many times. The chain couples TRBV7-6 to TRBJ1-1, with no clear D. Germline lookup yields CDR1 SGHVS and CDR2 FNYEAQ. The V gene lost 1 base and the J gene lost 2 bases, with 5 bases spanning the gap. This CDR3 has 13 residues. CDR3 in amino acids: CASSLDSNTEAFF. As DNA, the CDR3 is TGTGCCAGCAGCTTAGACAGTAACACTGAAGCTTTCTTT.

This clonotype was counted once. The chain combines TRBV6-2 or TRBV6-3 with TRBJ2-1, with TRBD1 matching 11 bases. The CDR3 is made up of 15 amino acids. Losses at the gene ends were 8 bases for V and 7 bases for J; bases not matched to a gene: 10. The germline V gene has CDR1 MNHEY and CDR2 SVGEGT. This CDR3 is CASYWTGGVANEQFF. The CDR3 DNA reads TGTGCCAGCTATTGGACAGGGGGCGTCGCGAATGAGCAGTTCTTC.

Of note for this clonotype: A read error may be the cause here, since a much bigger clone is one base away. Written as DNA, the CDR3 is TGCGCCAGCAGCCAAGATGGATGGGTTCAGCCCCAGCATTTT. Translating it yields CASSQDGWVQPQHF. The chain couples TRBV4-1 to TRBJ1-5; D is unresolved. Trimming removed 0 bases from V and 6 bases from J, with 9 bases in between. The CDR3 is 14 residues long. Per germline, CDR1 MGHRA and CDR2 YSYEKL.

This clonotype was recorded a few times. This chain connects TRBV5-5 to TRBJ2-1; 10 nucleotides agree with TRBD2. Trimming at V came to 1 base and at J to 9 bases, leaving 7 bases not matched to a gene. This CDR3 has 15 residues. Germline lookup yields CDR1 SGHKS and CDR2 YYEKEE (reference sequence). CDR3: CASSLISGGAPEQFF. Written as DNA, the CDR3 is TGTGCCAGCAGCTTGATCAGCGGGGGGGCCCCTGAGCAGTTCTTC.

This clonotype has ten or more counts. The J gene is TRBJ2-7, the V gene TRBV20-1; D call uncertain. Per germline, CDR1 DFQATT and CDR2 SNEGSKA (reference sequence). V lost 3 bases and J lost 3, with 9 bases in between. The length of the CDR3 is 12 residues. Here the CDR3 reads CSARAHSYEQYF. The DNA of the CDR3 is TGCAGTGCTAGGGCTCACAGCTACGAGCAGTACTTC.